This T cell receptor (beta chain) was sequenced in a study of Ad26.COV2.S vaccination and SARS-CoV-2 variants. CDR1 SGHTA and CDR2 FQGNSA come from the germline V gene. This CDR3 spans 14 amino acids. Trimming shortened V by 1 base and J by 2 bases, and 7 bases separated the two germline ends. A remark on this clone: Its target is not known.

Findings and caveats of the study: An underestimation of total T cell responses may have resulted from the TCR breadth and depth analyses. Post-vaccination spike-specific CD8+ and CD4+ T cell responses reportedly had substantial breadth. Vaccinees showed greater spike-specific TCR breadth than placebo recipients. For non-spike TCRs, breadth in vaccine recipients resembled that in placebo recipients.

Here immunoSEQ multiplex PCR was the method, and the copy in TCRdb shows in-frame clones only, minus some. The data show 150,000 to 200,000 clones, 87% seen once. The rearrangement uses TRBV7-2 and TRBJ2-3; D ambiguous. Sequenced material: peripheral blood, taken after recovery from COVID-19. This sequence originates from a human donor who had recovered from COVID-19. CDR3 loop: CASSLGANTDTQYF. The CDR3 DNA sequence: TGTGCCAGCAGCTTAGGAGCGAACACAGATACGCAGTATTTT. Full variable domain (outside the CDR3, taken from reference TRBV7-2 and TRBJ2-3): GAGVSQSPSNKVTEKGKDVELRCDPISGHTALYWYRQSLGQGLEFLIYFQGNSAPDKSGLPSDRFSAERTGGSVSTLTIQRTQQEDSAVYLCASSLGANTDTQYFGPGTRLTVL.